This T cell receptor (beta chain) was sequenced during a study of shared clonotypes between healthy human individuals. Turning to the study itself: The study enrolled two women and a few men aged 18 to 49.

The CDR3 is 15 amino acids. V was pared by 5 bases and J by 3 bases, with 19 bases between. The germline gives CDR1 SQVTM, CDR2 ANQGSEA. A deep-level run was used for the assay. The sequencing of unsorted PBMC DNA took place on ten immunoSEQ deep assay plates. The assay was immunoSEQ multiplex PCR, and TCRdb's table has in-frame clones only and misses some. The sample yields about 600,000 clones, around 76% seen once. The V call is TRBV29-1, the J call TRBJ1-2; tentative D call: TRBD1 (5 bases). The receptor comes from a woman in her thirties or forties in good health. Some clones in this sample may be carry-over from other donors' samples. The sequenced sample was PBMCs. CDR3 amino acids: CSVSRPRRGHYGYTF. Here the CDR3 DNA reads TGCAGCGTTTCACGGCCTAGACGGGGACACTATGGCTACACCTTC.